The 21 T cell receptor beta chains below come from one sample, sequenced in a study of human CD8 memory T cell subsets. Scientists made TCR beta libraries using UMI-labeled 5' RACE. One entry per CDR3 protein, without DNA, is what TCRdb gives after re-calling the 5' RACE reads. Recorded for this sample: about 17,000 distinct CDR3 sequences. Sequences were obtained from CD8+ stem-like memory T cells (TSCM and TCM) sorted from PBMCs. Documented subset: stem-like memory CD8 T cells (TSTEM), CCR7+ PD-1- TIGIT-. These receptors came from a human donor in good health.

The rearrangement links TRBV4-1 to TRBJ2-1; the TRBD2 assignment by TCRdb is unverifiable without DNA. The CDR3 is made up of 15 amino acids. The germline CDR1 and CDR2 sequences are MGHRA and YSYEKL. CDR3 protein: CASSQEGRDNNEQFF.

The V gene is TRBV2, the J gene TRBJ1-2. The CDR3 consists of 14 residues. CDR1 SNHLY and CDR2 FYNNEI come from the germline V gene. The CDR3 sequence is CASREGYGSYGYTF.

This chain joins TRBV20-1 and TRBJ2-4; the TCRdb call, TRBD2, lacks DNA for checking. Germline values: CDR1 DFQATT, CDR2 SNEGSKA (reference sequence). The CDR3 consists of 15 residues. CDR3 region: CSAGSSGDFKNIQYF.

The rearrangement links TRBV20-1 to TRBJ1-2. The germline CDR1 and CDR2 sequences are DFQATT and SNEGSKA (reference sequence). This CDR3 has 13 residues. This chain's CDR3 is CSARDHSGEDYTF.

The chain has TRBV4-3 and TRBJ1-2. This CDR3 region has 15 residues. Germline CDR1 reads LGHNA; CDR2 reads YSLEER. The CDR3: CASSQDQGPHDGYTF.

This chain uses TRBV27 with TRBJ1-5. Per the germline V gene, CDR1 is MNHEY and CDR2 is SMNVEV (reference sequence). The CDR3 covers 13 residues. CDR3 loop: CASSVSHNQPQHF.

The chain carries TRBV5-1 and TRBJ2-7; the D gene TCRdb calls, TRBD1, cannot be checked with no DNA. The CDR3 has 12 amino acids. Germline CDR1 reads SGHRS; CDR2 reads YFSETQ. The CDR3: CASSSDRYEQYF.

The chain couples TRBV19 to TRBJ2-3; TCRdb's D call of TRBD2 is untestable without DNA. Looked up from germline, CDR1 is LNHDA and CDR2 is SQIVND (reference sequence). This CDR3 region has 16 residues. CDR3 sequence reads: CASSIGTSGATDTQYF.

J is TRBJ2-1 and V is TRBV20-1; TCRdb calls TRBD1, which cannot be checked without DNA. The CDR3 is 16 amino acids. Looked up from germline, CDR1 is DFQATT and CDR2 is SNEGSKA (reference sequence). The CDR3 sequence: CSASEWRTGNINEQFF.

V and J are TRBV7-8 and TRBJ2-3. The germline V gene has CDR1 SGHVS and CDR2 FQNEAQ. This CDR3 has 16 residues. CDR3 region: CASSSRGVISTDTQYF.

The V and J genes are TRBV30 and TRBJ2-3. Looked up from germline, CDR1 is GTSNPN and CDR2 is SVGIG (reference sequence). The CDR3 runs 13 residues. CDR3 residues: CAWVSGDTDTQYF. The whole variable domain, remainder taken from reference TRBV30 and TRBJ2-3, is SQTIHQWPATLVQPVGSPLSLECTVEGTSNPNLYWYRQAAGRGLQLLFYSVGIGQISSEVPQNLSASRPQDRQFILSSKKLLLSDSGFYLCAWVSGDTDTQYFGPGTRLTVL.

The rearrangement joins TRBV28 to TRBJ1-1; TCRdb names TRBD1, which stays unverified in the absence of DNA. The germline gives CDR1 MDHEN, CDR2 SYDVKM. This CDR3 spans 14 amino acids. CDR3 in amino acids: CASSFEQGRTEAFF.

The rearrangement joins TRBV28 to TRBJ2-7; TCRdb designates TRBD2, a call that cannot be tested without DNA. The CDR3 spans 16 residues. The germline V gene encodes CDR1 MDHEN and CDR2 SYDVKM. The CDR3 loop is CASSSSGPGPSYEQYF. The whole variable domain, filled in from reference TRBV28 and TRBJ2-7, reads DVKVTQSSRYLVKRTGEKVFLECVQDMDHENMFWYRQDPGLGLRLIYFSYDVKMKEKGDIPEGYSVSREKKERFSLILESASTNQTSMYLCASSSSGPGPSYEQYFGPGTRLTVT.

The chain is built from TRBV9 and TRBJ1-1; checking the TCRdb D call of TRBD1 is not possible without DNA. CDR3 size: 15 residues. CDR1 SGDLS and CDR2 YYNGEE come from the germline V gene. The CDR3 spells CASSEDSRQNTEAFF.

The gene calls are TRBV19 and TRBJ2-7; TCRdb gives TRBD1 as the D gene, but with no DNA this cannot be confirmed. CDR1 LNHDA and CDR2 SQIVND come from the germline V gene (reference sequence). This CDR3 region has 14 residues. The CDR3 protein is CASSLTGSDNEQYF.

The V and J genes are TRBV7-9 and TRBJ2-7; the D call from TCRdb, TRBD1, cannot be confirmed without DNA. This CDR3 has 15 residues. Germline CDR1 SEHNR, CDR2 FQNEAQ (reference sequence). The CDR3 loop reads CASSMSDRGRYEQYF.

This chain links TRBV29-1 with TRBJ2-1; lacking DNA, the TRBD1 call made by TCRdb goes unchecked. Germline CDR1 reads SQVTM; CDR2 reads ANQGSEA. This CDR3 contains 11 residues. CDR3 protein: CSGNRGNEQFF.

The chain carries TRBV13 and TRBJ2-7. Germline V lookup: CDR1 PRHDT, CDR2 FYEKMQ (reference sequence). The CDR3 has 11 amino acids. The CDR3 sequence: CASSLGLEQYF.

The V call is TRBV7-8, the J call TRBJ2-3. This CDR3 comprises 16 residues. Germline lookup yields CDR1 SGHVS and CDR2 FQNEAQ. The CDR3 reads CASSLSGSANTDTQYF.

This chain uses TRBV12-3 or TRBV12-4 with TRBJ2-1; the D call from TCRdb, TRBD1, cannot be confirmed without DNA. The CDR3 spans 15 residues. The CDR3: CASTNTWDVHNEQFF.

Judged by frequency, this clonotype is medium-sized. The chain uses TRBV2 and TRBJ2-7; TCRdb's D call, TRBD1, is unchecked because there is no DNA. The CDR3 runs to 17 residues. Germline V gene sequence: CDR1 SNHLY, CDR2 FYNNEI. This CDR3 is CASIPLPGQGRPGEQYF.